One sample yielded the 21 T cell receptor beta chains listed below, sequenced in a study of CD8 T cells in ankylosing spondylitis. Study findings and constraints: A TCR beta motif of under 10 highly homologous variants seemed to mark ankylosing spondylitis blood.

Their cognate antigens are unknown. MiXCR was run by TCRdb on the 5' RACE reads, yielding one entry per CDR3 protein. This repertoire shows fewer than 250,000 distinct CDR3 sequences, about 17% found once; its top ten account for about 39%. The sequenced sample was blood, either unsorted or a sorted T cell fraction (not recorded which). The receptors stem from a male donor with ankylosing spondylitis.

The chain carries TRBV7-6 and TRBJ2-3; D is unresolved. V lost 1 base, J lost 2 bases, and 10 bases lay in between. The CDR3 is 15 amino acids. Germline V gene lookup returns CDR1 SGHVS and CDR2 FNYEAQ. The chain's CDR3 is CASSLDPEFTDTQYF. The CDR3 DNA reads TGTGCCAGCAGCTTAGACCCGGAGTTCACAGATACGCAGTATTTT. Full variable domain (rest looked up from reference TRBV7-6 and TRBJ2-3): GAGVSQSPRYKVTKRGQDVALRCDPISGHVSLYWYRQALGQGPEFLTYFNYEAQQDKSGLPNDRFSAERPEGSISTLTIQRTEQRDSAMYRCASSLDPEFTDTQYFGPGTRLTVL.

The genes are TRBV27 and TRBJ2-1, with 8 bases that match TRBD2. This CDR3 is 17 amino acids long. The J segment lost 3 bases and the V segment lost 0 bases, leaving 7 bases of the junction unmatched. Germline CDR1 reads MNHEY; CDR2 reads SMNVEV (reference sequence). The CDR3 DNA reads as TGTGCCAGCAGTTTATCGGCGACTAGCGATCTCTACAATGAGCAGTTCTTC. Translation gives CASSLSATSDLYNEQFF.

There are a few counts of this clonotype. This chain uses TRBV14 with TRBJ2-3; D perhaps matches TRBD2 (5 bases). CDR1 is SGHDN and CDR2 is FVKESK in the germline V gene. CDR3 length: 17 amino acids. The V gene lost 0 bases and the J gene lost 4 bases, with 17 bases spanning the gap. The CDR3 nucleotides read TGTGCCAGCAGCCAAGACGGAGGCTTCGGAATCGCAGATACGCAGTATTTT. It yields the protein CASSQDGGFGIADTQYF.

This clonotype occurred many times. The chain joins TRBV12-3 or TRBV12-4 to TRBJ2-1; no clear D gene. V lost 2 bases to trimming and J lost 0 bases, with 5 bases between them. The CDR3 has 14 amino acids. CDR3 region: CASSLSSSYNEQFF. DNA of the CDR3: TGTGCCAGCAGTTTAAGTAGCTCCTACAATGAGCAGTTCTTC.

This clonotype was counted at least ten times. The chain links TRBV5-4 to TRBJ2-1; 11 nucleotides match TRBD2. V shed 9 bases, J shed 9 bases, and the junction held 8 bases outside the gene matches. CDR1 is SGHNT and CDR2 is YYREEE in the germline V gene (reference sequence). The CDR3 totals 13 residues. CDR3 in amino acids: CANEGLAGGEQFF. Here the CDR3 DNA reads TGTGCCAATGAGGGGCTAGCGGGAGGTGAGCAGTTCTTC.

The V call is TRBV13, the J call TRBJ2-7, with TRBD2 matching over 11 bases. CDR1 is PRHDT, CDR2 FYEKMQ, per germline (reference sequence). Trimming took 5 bases from V and 3 from J; bases not matched to a gene: 6. This CDR3 has 15 residues. The CDR3 loop is CASSQGLADFYEQYF. The CDR3 DNA follows: TGTGCCAGCAGCCAGGGACTAGCGGACTTCTACGAGCAGTACTTC. The whole variable domain, remainder taken from reference TRBV13 and TRBJ2-7, is AAGVIQSPRHLIKEKRETATLKCYPIPRHDTVYWYQQGPGQDPQFLISFYEKMQSDKGSIPDRFSAQQFSDYHSELNMSSLELGDSALYFCASSQGLADFYEQYFGPGTRLTVT.

The sample holds many counts of this clonotype. V usage is TRBV15 and J usage is TRBJ1-6, with unresolved D. V lost 0 bases and J 3 bases, leaving 12 bases between the germline ends. Germline V lookup: CDR1 LNHNV, CDR2 YYDKDF (reference sequence). This CDR3 contains 17 residues. The DNA of the CDR3 is TGTGCCACCAGCAGAGATAAGCAGGAGTACTATAATTCACCCCTCCACTTT. This translates into CATSRDKQEYYNSPLHF.

In this sample, this clonotype turned up a few times. This chain links TRBV5-1 with TRBJ2-7; 8 nucleotides line up with TRBD2. The CDR3 covers 16 residues. With V trimmed by 0 bases and J by 0 bases, 5 bases remained unmatched. CDR1 and CDR2 from the germline V gene are SGHRS and YFSETQ. This CDR3 is CASSLAGGRSSYEQYF. Written as DNA, the CDR3 is TGCGCCAGCAGCTTGGCCGGCGGGAGGAGCTCCTACGAGCAGTACTTC.

This clonotype occurred a few times. V usage is TRBV7-9 and J usage is TRBJ1-2, with a weak D call TRBD1 (6 bases). The CDR3 totals 15 residues. The germline CDR1 and CDR2 sequences are SEHNR and FQNEAQ (reference sequence). Trimming removed 4 bases from V and 2 bases from J, with 14 bases in between. Here the CDR3 DNA reads TGTGCCAGCAGCTCCAGTACAGGGATCAACTATGGCTACACCTTC. Its protein is CASSSSTGINYGYTF.

This clonotype was seen only a few times. This sequence joins TRBV27 and TRBJ2-1; D is undetermined. Between the trimmed V and J ends, which lost 3 bases and 4 bases, there was a span of 13 bases. Germline V gene lookup returns CDR1 MNHEY and CDR2 SMNVEV (reference sequence). This CDR3 contains 15 residues. The CDR3, as DNA: TGTGCCAGCAGTTTCGGGCAGAGTTTTTACAATGAGCAGTTCTTC. The encoded protein is CASSFGQSFYNEQFF.

This clonotype was seen a few times. The chain employs TRBV12-3 or TRBV12-4 and TRBJ2-3, with unresolved D. Trimming stripped 7 bases from V and 7 bases from J, with 12 bases between. CDR3 length: 12 amino acids. This CDR3 is CASTHSVNTQYF. The CDR3 DNA follows: TGTGCCAGCACCCACTCTGTGAATACGCAGTATTTT.

This clonotype was observed a few times. The CDR3 region has the DNA TGCAGTGCTCCCCCTGCGGGGACCCAGGACGAGCAGTACTTC. This gives the protein CSAPPAGTQDEQYF. This chain joins TRBV20-1 and TRBJ2-7; D is possibly TRBD2 (6 bases). V dropped 5 bases and J dropped 5 bases, with 19 bases sitting between them. There are 14 residues in the CDR3. CDR1 and CDR2 (germline): DFQATT, SNEGSKA (reference sequence).

A single count supports this clonotype. The chain recombines TRBV12-3 or TRBV12-4 with TRBJ1-2; D not certain. The CDR3 has 14 residues. The ends were cut back, 5 bases at V and 2 bases at J, with 12 bases in the middle. CDR3 coding DNA: TGTGCCAGCAGTCCCCCGGGGTTGAACTATGGCTACACCTTC. Its protein product is CASSPPGLNYGYTF.

This clonotype was seen many times. This chain connects TRBV12-3 or TRBV12-4 to TRBJ2-3, with 14 positions matching TRBD2. This CDR3 comprises 17 residues. V lost 4 bases, J lost 8 bases, and 11 bases stayed unmatched. CDR3 sequence (DNA): TGTGCCAGCAGTTACCAGGGACTAGCGGGGGTGGCGGTTACGCAGTATTTT. Translating gives CASSYQGLAGVAVTQYF.

The J gene is TRBJ2-2, the V gene TRBV5-6; D tentatively reads TRBD1 or TRBD2 (5 bases each). Deletions cut 4 bases from V and 0 bases from J, with 16 bases between. Germline assignment: CDR1 SGHDT and CDR2 YYEEEE. The CDR3 consists of 17 residues. This CDR3 reads CASSPDAGTPNTGELFF. CDR3 nucleotides: TGTGCCAGCAGCCCTGACGCCGGGACCCCGAACACCGGGGAGCTGTTTTTT.

CDR3 nucleotide sequence: TGTGCCAGTAGTACGGCGGGGGGCTCCTCCTACGAGCAGTACTTC. Residues: CASSTAGGSSYEQYF. The chain has TRBV19 and TRBJ2-7; 8 positions match TRBD2. There are 15 residues in the CDR3. Trimming cost V 4 bases and J 0 bases; bases outside gene matches: 5. Germline values: CDR1 LNHDA, CDR2 SQIVND (reference sequence). Drawing the rest from reference TRBV19 and TRBJ2-7, the complete variable domain is DGGITQSPKYLFRKEGQNVTLSCEQNLNHDAMYWYRQDPGQGLRLIYYSQIVNDFQKGDIAEGYSVSREKKESFPLTVTSAQKNPTAFYLCASSTAGGSSYEQYFGPGTRLTVT.

This clonotype occurred once. At one end the junction does not follow the germline gene, possibly because of a read error. This rearrangement joins TRBV15 to TRBJ2-4, with D perhaps matching TRBD2 (5 bases). This CDR3 comprises 14 residues. Germline V gene sequence: CDR1 LNHNV, CDR2 YYDKDF (reference sequence). This CDR3 reads CATSNSGNKHIQYF. The DNA for the CDR3 is TGTGCCACCAGCAACTCCGGGAACAAACACATTCAGTACTTC.

The chain recombines TRBV7-9 with TRBJ2-1, with D possibly matching TRBD2 (5 bases). Germline CDR1 SEHNR, CDR2 FQNEAQ (reference sequence). The CDR3 totals 14 residues. The ends were cut back, 3 bases at V and 7 bases at J, with 13 bases in the middle. CDR3 DNA: TGTGCCAGCAGCTTGGAACTAGTCGGGAATGAGCAGTTCTTC. Amino acid sequence: CASSLELVGNEQFF.

The table lists this clonotype with a few counts. The genes are TRBV11-1 and TRBJ2-2; 9 bases line up with TRBD1. The germline gives CDR1 SGHAT, CDR2 FQDESV (reference sequence). The ends lost 4 bases at V and 2 bases at J; junction bases unmatched: 11. CDR3 size: 18 residues. The CDR3 reads CASSSPRSTGGNTGELFF. Here the CDR3 DNA reads TGTGCCAGCAGCTCCCCACGATCCACAGGGGGCAACACCGGGGAGCTGTTTTTT.

The chain links TRBV10-3 to TRBJ2-7; D may be TRBD2 (6 bases). The CDR3 sequence is 15 residues long. Germline V gene lookup returns CDR1 ENHRY and CDR2 SYGVKD. Trimming shortened V by 1 base and J by 2 bases, and 12 bases separated the two germline ends. The CDR3 is CAISEYGSGAYEQYF. CDR3 DNA: TGTGCCATCAGTGAGTATGGTAGCGGAGCCTACGAGCAGTACTTC.

This clonotype was seen a few times. The chain couples TRBV2 to TRBJ2-1; maybe TRBD2 (6 bases). This CDR3 has 15 residues. V was pared by 6 bases and J by 2 bases, with 14 bases between. From germline, CDR1 is SNHLY and CDR2 FYNNEI. CDR3 nucleotide sequence: TGTGCCAGCAGACGTGGACTAACCCCCTACAATGAGCAGTTCTTC. It codes for CASRRGLTPYNEQFF.